This T cell receptor (beta chain) was recovered during a study of cytomegalovirus exposure and HLA in healthy donors. Study-level background: Clustering assigned about 79% of the approximately 390 genotyped donors to the Caucasian-associated ancestry cluster.

V gave up 4 bases and J gave up 8 bases; unmatched junction bases: 6. This CDR3 is built from 13 residues. From germline, CDR1 is SNHLY and CDR2 FYNNEI. Primers for the PCR totalled 60 Vbeta and 13 Jbeta. Sequencing was performed with immunoSEQ multiplex PCR; in TCRdb, only in-frame clones are kept and a portion is missing. This repertoire comprises approximately 110,000 clones; its ten largest clones make up 0.45% to 0.6%. This receptor was obtained from a man between 45 and 60 years old in good health and CMV-seronegative. V is TRBV2 and J is TRBJ1-2; 8 bases map to TRBD1. The sequenced material came from PBMCs. The CDR3 reads CASSGQGRRGYTF. CDR3 sequence (DNA): TGTGCCAGCAGTGGACAGGGGAGGCGCGGCTACACCTTC.